Each of the 20 T cell receptor beta chains below was sequenced from the same sample in a study of blood T cells in healthy people across ages. A second PCR of 7 to 11 cycles used a sample-barcoded 5' primer and a J-beta primer mix. From the 5' RACE reads, TCRdb called clonotypes with MiXCR, one entry per CDR3 protein. In the table there are 550,000 to 750,000 distinct CDR3 sequences, 21% of which are singletons. Sample: blood. The receptors derive from an older man in good health.

This sequence joins TRBV28 and TRBJ2-5, with D hard to call. This CDR3 is built from 14 residues. The V end lost 2 bases, the J end lost 1 base, and 8 bases lay between the germline ends. Germline CDR1 is MDHEN and CDR2 is SYDVKM. CDR3 residues: CASSLGPFQETQYF. The CDR3 DNA reads TGTGCCAGCAGTTTAGGTCCGTTCCAAGAGACCCAGTACTTC.

The chain joins TRBV20-1 to TRBJ2-3; 7 bases line up with TRBD1. After removal of 1 base from V and 3 bases from J, the junction contained 10 bases not matched to a gene. Looked up from germline, CDR1 is DFQATT and CDR2 is SNEGSKA (reference sequence). This CDR3 is 16 amino acids long. Here the CDR3 reads CSARGQGLRVTDTQYF. The CDR3 DNA reads as TGCAGTGCTAGAGGACAGGGCTTGCGGGTTACAGATACGCAGTATTTT.

The table lists this clonotype with a few counts. The chain has TRBV7-6 and TRBJ2-7; a weak D match, TRBD2 (6 bases). This CDR3 spans 15 amino acids. CDR1 is SGHVS and CDR2 is FNYEAQ in the germline V gene. V shed 3 bases and J shed 1 base, with 13 bases lying between them. Here the CDR3 DNA reads TGTGCCAGCAGCTTCTACCGGGACTCATCCTACGAGCAGTACTTC. Translated: CASSFYRDSSYEQYF.

The chain links TRBV11-2 to TRBJ2-3, with TRBD1 matching over 8 bases. This CDR3 is built from 15 residues. Trimming took 4 bases from V and 6 from J; bases not matched to a gene: 9. Per the germline V gene, CDR1 is SGHAT and CDR2 is FQNNGV. CDR3 nucleotides: TGTGCCAGCAGCTCTAGCAGGGGGCGATTTGATACGCAGTATTTT. Translation: CASSSSRGRFDTQYF.

This clonotype was detected a few times. The chain combines TRBV4-2 with TRBJ1-6, with D perhaps TRBD1 (6 bases). Trimming cost V 6 bases and J 5 bases, with 11 bases left between them. The CDR3 has 14 residues. Germline V gene sequence: CDR1 LGHNA, CDR2 YNFKEQ. CDR3 amino acids: CASSQRTDNSPLHF. The CDR3 DNA sequence: TGTGCCAGCAGTCAAAGGACAGATAATTCACCCCTCCACTTT.

This clonotype was found a few times. This rearrangement joins TRBV25-1 to TRBJ2-1; the match to TRBD2 covers 14 bases. CDR1 and CDR2 from the germline V gene are MGHDK and SYGVNS. The ends lost 3 bases at V and 12 bases at J; junction bases unmatched: 4. The CDR3 loop spans 14 amino acids. The CDR3: CASSDGTSGGGQFF. The CDR3 coding sequence is TGTGCCAGCAGTGACGGGACTAGCGGGGGTGGGCAGTTCTTC.

The chain couples TRBV18 to TRBJ2-7; possibly TRBD1 for D (5 bases). There are 14 residues in the CDR3. The V end was cut by 2 bases, the J end by 5 bases, with 13 bases between. Germline V gene lookup returns CDR1 KGHSH and CDR2 LQKENI. For the CDR3, the DNA is TGTGCCAGCTCACCATTCCAGGGCCAGGACGAGCAGTACTTC. Translating it yields CASSPFQGQDEQYF.

This clonotype came up a few times. The V call is TRBV12-3 or TRBV12-4, the J call TRBJ2-1; no firm D call. V was pared by 6 bases and J by 1 base, with 13 bases between. The CDR3 totals 15 residues. This chain's CDR3 is CASSSHGTSYNEQFF. DNA of the CDR3: TGTGCCAGCAGCTCTCACGGCACGTCCTACAATGAGCAGTTCTTC.

This clonotype was seen many times. The rearrangement uses TRBV3-1 and TRBJ2-3; D uncertain. The CDR3 runs to 15 residues. Germline assignment: CDR1 LGHDT and CDR2 YNNKEL (reference sequence). The germline V and J ends were trimmed by 4 bases and 8 bases, with 19 bases remaining between them. In nucleotides, the CDR3 is TGTGCCAGCAGCCCGCAAACGGGCCGCTCGGGTACGCAGTATTTT. Translating it yields CASSPQTGRSGTQYF.

This chain joins TRBV2 and TRBJ2-4, with D tentatively TRBD2 (6 bases). Trimming took off 3 bases at V and 0 bases at J, with 12 bases between the two ends. Germline lookup yields CDR1 SNHLY and CDR2 FYNNEI. This CDR3 contains 16 residues. CDR3 coding DNA: TGTGCCAGCAGTGAGCGGGGACGGGAAGCCAAAAACATTCAGTACTTC. Translation: CASSERGREAKNIQYF.

This clonotype was found many times. The J gene is TRBJ1-4, the V gene TRBV6-1, with D possibly being TRBD1 (6 bases). Germline V lookup: CDR1 MNHNS, CDR2 SASEGT. The CDR3 is 15 residues long. V dropped 5 bases and J dropped 5 bases, with 15 bases sitting between them. Here the CDR3 reads CASSQSTGFNEKLFF. In nucleotides, the CDR3 is TGTGCCAGCAGTCAATCGACAGGCTTCAATGAAAAACTGTTTTTT.

Ten or more counts support this clonotype. This rearrangement joins TRBV20-1 to TRBJ2-5, with D maybe TRBD1 (5 bases). Germline assignment: CDR1 DFQATT and CDR2 SNEGSKA (reference sequence). V was trimmed by 6 bases and J by 2 bases, leaving 13 bases between them. The CDR3 contains 13 residues. Written as DNA, the CDR3 is TGCAGTGCCTCCGGCGACAGTCAAGAGACCCAGTACTTC. Translating it yields CSASGDSQETQYF.

J is TRBJ1-1 and V is TRBV7-9, with D possibly TRBD1 on 6 matching bases. With 6 bases removed from V and 6 bases from J, the gap between germline ends came to 14 bases. Germline V gives CDR1 SEHNR, CDR2 FQNEAQ (reference sequence). This CDR3 region has 13 residues. The CDR3 nucleotides read TGTGCCAGCAGTCCATCCCAGGGGTCTGAAGCTTTCTTT. Translated, it gives CASSPSQGSEAFF.

This clonotype was recorded many times. The J gene is TRBJ2-1, the V gene TRBV12-3 or TRBV12-4; D call uncertain. Trimming stripped 5 bases from V and 4 bases from J, with 12 bases between. The length of the CDR3 is 14 residues. CDR3 coding DNA: TGTGCCAGCAGTCAAAGACTGGGGTACAATGAGCAGTTCTTC. This translates into CASSQRLGYNEQFF.

This chain uses TRBV3-1 with TRBJ2-4, with D perhaps TRBD1 (6 bases). CDR1 and CDR2 from the germline V gene are LGHDT and YNNKEL (reference sequence). The CDR3 totals 19 residues. V dropped 0 bases and J dropped 1 base, with 19 bases sitting between them. CDR3 nucleotide sequence: TGTGCCAGCAGCCAAGAAATCTTTCTGCAGGGGATGGCCAAAAACATTCAGTACTTC. This encodes CASSQEIFLQGMAKNIQYF. Supplemented by reference TRBV3-1 and TRBJ2-4, the full variable domain reads DTAVSQTPKYLVTQMGNDKSIKCEQNLGHDTMYWYKQDSKKFLKIMFSYNNKELIINETVPNRFSPKSPDKAHLNLHINSLELGDSAVYFCASSQEIFLQGMAKNIQYFGAGTRLSVL.

This clonotype was recorded at least ten times. This sequence joins TRBV20-1 and TRBJ2-1; weak D call: TRBD1 (7 bases). The CDR3 runs to 17 residues. Per the germline V gene, CDR1 is DFQATT and CDR2 is SNEGSKA (reference sequence). V lost 0 bases and J 7 bases, leaving 22 bases between the germline ends. The CDR3, as DNA: TGCAGTGCTAGAGATATGACAGGGAGGTCGGTCGGGAATGAGCAGTTCTTC. Protein sequence: CSARDMTGRSVGNEQFF.

This clonotype was seen at least ten times. The chain employs TRBV7-9 and TRBJ1-1, with 9 bases identical to TRBD1. Germline lookup yields CDR1 SEHNR and CDR2 FQNEAQ (reference sequence). The CDR3 extends over 15 amino acids. With V trimmed by 4 bases and J by 2 bases, 5 bases remained unmatched. The CDR3 here is CASSWGQGVNTEAFF. CDR3 bases: TGTGCCAGCAGCTGGGGACAGGGAGTCAACACTGAAGCTTTCTTT. Drawing the rest from reference TRBV7-9 and TRBJ1-1, the complete variable domain is DTGVSQNPRHKITKRGQNVTFRCDPISEHNRLYWYRQTLGQGPEFLTYFQNEAQLEKSRLLSDRFSAERPKGSFSTLEIQRTEQGDSAMYLCASSWGQGVNTEAFFGQGTRLTVV.

The chain joins TRBV27 to TRBJ2-1, with D possibly TRBD1 on 5 matching bases. The DNA end lines up better with TRBJ2-7; the J call may be wrong. The germline V gene has CDR1 MNHEY and CDR2 SMNVEV (reference sequence). The CDR3 has 15 amino acids. Here the CDR3 DNA reads TGTGCCAGCAGTTTTAAAGGGCAGGGCTCCTACGAGCAGTACTTC. Amino acids: CASSFKGQGSYEQYF.

In DNA, the CDR3 is TGTGCCAGCACCCCCGGGACAGGCGGCGGAGAGCAGTACTTC. Translating it yields CASTPGTGGGEQYF. The V call is TRBV2, the J call TRBJ2-7; 8 nucleotides agree with TRBD1. The junction had 12 bases not matched to a gene; V was cut back by 7 bases and J by 7 bases. The germline gives CDR1 SNHLY, CDR2 FYNNEI. This CDR3 is 14 amino acids long.

This clonotype has a handful of counts. The rearrangement joins TRBV18 to TRBJ2-7; 9 nucleotides agree with TRBD1. With V trimmed by 1 base and J by 7 bases, 5 bases remained unmatched. The CDR3 totals 14 residues. Germline loops: CDR1 KGHSH, CDR2 LQKENI. CDR3 nucleotide sequence: TGTGCCAGCTCACCACGGGACAGGGCTGGGGAGCAGTACTTC. Protein product: CASSPRDRAGEQYF. Full variable domain (rest looked up from reference TRBV18 and TRBJ2-7): NAGVMQNPRHLVRRRGQEARLRCSPMKGHSHVYWYRQLPEEGLKFMVYLQKENIIDESGMPKERFSAEFPKEGPSILRIQQVVRGDSAAYFCASSPRDRAGEQYFGPGTRLTVT.